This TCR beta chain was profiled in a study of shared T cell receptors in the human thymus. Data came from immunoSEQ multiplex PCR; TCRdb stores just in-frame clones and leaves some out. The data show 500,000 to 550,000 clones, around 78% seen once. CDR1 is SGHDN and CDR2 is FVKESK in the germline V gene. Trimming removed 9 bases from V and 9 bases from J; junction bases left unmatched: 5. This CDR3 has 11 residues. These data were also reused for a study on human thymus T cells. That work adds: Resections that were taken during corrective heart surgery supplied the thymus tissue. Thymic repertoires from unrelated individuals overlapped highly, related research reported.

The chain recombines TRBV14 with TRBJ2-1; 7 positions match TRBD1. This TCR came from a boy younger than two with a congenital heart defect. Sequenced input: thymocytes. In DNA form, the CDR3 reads TGTGCCAGTCGCAGGGGGAGTGAGCAGTTCTTC. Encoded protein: CASRRGSEQFF.